This TCR beta chain came from a study of cytomegalovirus exposure and HLA in healthy donors. Overall study results and limits: In a later analysis, HLA-associated TCR beta chains were more clonally expanded than equally common others. In most subjects, TCR beta sequences reportedly gave accurate predictions of HLA-A and HLA-B alleles.

A note on this clone: As yet, its antigen is unknown.

The PCR contained 60 Vbeta and 13 Jbeta primers. Repertoires were generated with immunoSEQ multiplex PCR, while TCRdb's copy carries only in-frame clones and drops some. The sample yields fewer than 130,000 clones, about 80% seen once. The V gene's germline CDR1 is SGHVS and CDR2 FQNEAQ. V lost 5 bases to trimming and J lost 3 bases; unmatched junction nucleotides: 7. The CDR3 is 15 amino acids. The sequencing sample was made of PBMCs. The receptor was isolated from a woman aged 40 to 55 in good health and CMV-seronegative. The rearrangement links TRBV7-8 to TRBJ1-5; TRBD1 aligns across 7 bases. The CDR3 is CASSPRGQDNQPQHF. CDR3 nucleotides: TGTGCCAGCAGCCCGCGTGGACAGGACAATCAGCCCCAGCATTTT.